This TCR beta chain was identified in a study of read filtering for tumor transcriptome and immune sequencing. Background on the study: 8 patients were R-ISS I, approximately 15 were R-ISS II, about seven were R-ISS III.

The sample holds many counts of this clonotype. Its antigen remains unidentified. Findings of the study overall: Sorted CD138-negative bone marrow cells were not purified T cells.

From 350 to 500 ng of RNA, a library with molecular barcoded alpha/delta and beta/gamma adaptors was made. TCRdb analysed the reads with MiXCR anew, one entry per CDR3 protein. The sample has 50,000 or so distinct CDR3 sequences, roughly 19% seen once; the top ten hold roughly 14%. In germline, CDR1 is LGHDT, CDR2 YNNKEL (reference sequence). CDR3 size: 15 residues. The ends were cut back, 1 base at V and 3 bases at J, with 13 bases in the middle. The origin of this receptor is a donor at least 40 years old with multiple myeloma. The material sequenced was a population of CD138-negative cells sorted from bone marrow. The V gene is TRBV3-1, the J gene TRBJ2-7, with D possibly TRBD2 on 5 matching bases. The CDR3 bases are TGTGCCAGCAGCCAAGGGACTTACAAAAGCTACGAGCAGTACTTC. Amino acids: CASSQGTYKSYEQYF.